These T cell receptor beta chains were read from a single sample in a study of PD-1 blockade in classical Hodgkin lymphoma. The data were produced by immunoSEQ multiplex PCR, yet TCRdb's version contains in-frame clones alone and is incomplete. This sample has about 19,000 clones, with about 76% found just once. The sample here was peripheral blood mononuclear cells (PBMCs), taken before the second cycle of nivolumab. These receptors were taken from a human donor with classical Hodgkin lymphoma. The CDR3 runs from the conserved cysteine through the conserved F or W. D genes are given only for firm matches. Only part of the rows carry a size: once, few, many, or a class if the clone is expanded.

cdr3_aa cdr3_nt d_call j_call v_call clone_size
CASGRGSDYGYTF TGCGCCAGCGGCAGGGGCTCTGACTATGGCTACACCTTC - TRBJ1-2 TRBV5-1 -
CASSPFGGALRTYGEAFF TGTGCCAGTAGTCCCTTTGGGGGGGCCTTACGAACCTATGGTGAAGCTTTCTTT - TRBJ1-1 TRBV19 -
CASSLSLGYYGYTF TGTGCCAGCAGTTTATCGTTAGGGTACTATGGCTACACCTTC - TRBJ1-2 TRBV27 -
CASSYQGNQPQHF TGTGCCAGCAGTTATCAGGGGAATCAGCCCCAGCATTTT - TRBJ1-5 TRBV28 -
CASTSGPNTEAFF TGTGCCAGTACCTCGGGACCGAACACTGAAGCTTTCTTT - TRBJ1-1 TRBV19 once
CSVGVSGGGQPQHF TGCAGCGTCGGCGTTTCCGGAGGTGGTCAGCCCCAGCATTTT - TRBJ1-5 TRBV29-1 -
CASSKRTSGRNEQFF TGTGCCAGCAGCAAAAGGACTAGCGGGAGGAATGAGCAGTTCTTC TRBD2 TRBJ2-1 TRBV7-2 -
CASRDSPGELFF TGTGCCAGCAGGGACAGCCCCGGGGAGCTGTTTTTT - TRBJ2-2 TRBV2 -
CASSLASGNNEQFF TGTGCCAGCAGCTTAGCTAGCGGGAACAATGAGCAGTTCTTC TRBD2 TRBJ2-1 TRBV7-3 -
CASSQKFVEAETQYF TGCGCCAGCAGCCAGAAGTTTGTGGAAGCCGAGACCCAGTACTTC - TRBJ2-5 TRBV4-3 -
CASSLAGQGAANEQFF TGCGCCAGCAGCTTGGCGGGACAGGGGGCCGCTAATGAGCAGTTCTTC TRBD1 TRBJ2-1 TRBV5-1 -
CASSLSILAVAYEQYF TGTGCCAGCAGTTTATCGATCCTAGCGGTCGCCTACGAGCAGTACTTC TRBD2 TRBJ2-7 TRBV27 -
CASSELRDVSEKLFF TGTGCCAGCAGTGAATTAAGGGACGTAAGTGAAAAACTGTTTTTT - TRBJ1-4 TRBV25-1 -
CASSSLDYGYTF TGTGCCAGCAGCTCGCTTGATTATGGCTACACCTTC - TRBJ1-2 TRBV11-2 few
CASNPQGLAGPTSLNEQFF TGTGCCAGCAATCCACAGGGACTAGCGGGGCCTACTAGTCTCAATGAGCAGTTCTTC TRBD2 TRBJ2-1 TRBV28 -
CASSLLGVGTQYF TGTGCCAGCAGCCTGCTAGGGGTCGGGACCCAGTACTTC - TRBJ2-5 TRBV7-2 -
CASSIVGFGYEQYF TGTGCCAGTAGTATAGTAGGGTTTGGCTACGAGCAGTACTTC - TRBJ2-7 TRBV19 -
CASSLRRTGSYEQYF TGTGCCAGCAGCTTACGACGGACAGGGTCCTACGAGCAGTACTTC TRBD1 TRBJ2-7 TRBV7-3 -
CASSLVGEKLFF TGTGCCAGCAGCTTGGTGGGGGAAAAACTGTTTTTT - TRBJ1-4 TRBV5-6 -
CASSMSSGSYNEQFF TGTGCCAGCTCTATGTCTAGCGGGTCATACAATGAGCAGTTCTTC TRBD2 TRBJ2-1 TRBV6-5 -
CASSGDLSTDTQYF TGCGCCAGCAGCGGGGACCTTAGCACAGATACGCAGTATTTT - TRBJ2-3 TRBV5-1 -
CASSRRLKSQSRANVLTF TGTGCCAGTAGTCGCCGGCTCAAATCACAAAGTCGGGCCAACGTCCTGACTTTC - TRBJ2-6 TRBV19 -
CASSSQGSNSPLHF TGTGCCAGCAGCTCTCAGGGGTCAAATTCACCCCTCCACTTT - TRBJ1-6 TRBV6-5 -